Described below is a single TCR beta chain sequence and its context. Trimming at V came to 0 bases and at J to 8 bases, leaving 7 bases not matched to a gene. The CDR3 is made up of 15 amino acids. CDR1 is LGHNA, CDR2 YNFKEQ, per germline. Before being chosen for sequencing, patients had shown CD8+CD57+ cell expansion by flow cytometry. Genomic DNA constituted the template upon which TCR beta VDJ and CDR3 profiling was performed. From the reads, TCRdb called clonotypes with MiXCR, one entry per CDR3 protein. The repertoire includes a few hundred thousand distinct CDR3 sequences, 25% to 40% of them detected once, and 0.82% sits in the top ten. This sample is drawn from a study of CD8+CD57+ T cells in acquired aplastic anemia.

Input material: sorted CD4+, CD8+, or CD8+CD57+ T cells (not recorded which) from PBMCs. The source of this sequence is a human donor with aplastic anemia. The rearrangement uses TRBV4-2 and TRBJ1-2; 9 nucleotides agree with TRBD1. CDR3 nucleotides: TGTGCCAGCAGCCAAGATACGACAGGGGGGAGCGGCTACACCTTC. This translates into CASSQDTTGGSGYTF.